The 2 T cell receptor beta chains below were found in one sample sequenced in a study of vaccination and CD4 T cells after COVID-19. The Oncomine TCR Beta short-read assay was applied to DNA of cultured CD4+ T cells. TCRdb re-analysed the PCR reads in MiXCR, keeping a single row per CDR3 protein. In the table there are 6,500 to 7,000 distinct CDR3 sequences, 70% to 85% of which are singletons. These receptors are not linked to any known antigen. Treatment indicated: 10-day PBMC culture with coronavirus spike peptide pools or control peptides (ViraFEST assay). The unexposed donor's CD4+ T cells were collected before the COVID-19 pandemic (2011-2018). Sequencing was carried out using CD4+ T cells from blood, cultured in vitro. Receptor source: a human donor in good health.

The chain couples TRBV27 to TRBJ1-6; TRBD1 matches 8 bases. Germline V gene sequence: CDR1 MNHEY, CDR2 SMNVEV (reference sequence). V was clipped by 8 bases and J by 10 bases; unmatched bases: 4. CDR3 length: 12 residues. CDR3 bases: TGTGCCAGCTTGACAGGGGAATCACCCCTCCACTTT. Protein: CASLTGESPLHF.

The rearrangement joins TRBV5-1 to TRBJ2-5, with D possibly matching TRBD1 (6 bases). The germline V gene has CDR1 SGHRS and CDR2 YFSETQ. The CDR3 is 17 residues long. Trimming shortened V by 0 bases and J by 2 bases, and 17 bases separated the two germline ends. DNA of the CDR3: TGCGCCAGCAGCTTGGCGGTCCCCGGACAGCCGCAAGAGACCCAGTACTTC. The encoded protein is CASSLAVPGQPQETQYF.